The 10 T cell receptor beta chains below were found in one sample sequenced in a study of cytomegalovirus exposure and HLA in healthy donors. Amplification used 60 Vbeta primers and 13 Jbeta primers. Sequenced by immunoSEQ multiplex PCR; TCRdb stores in-frame clones only, minus some. The repertoire holds fewer than 200,000 clones, with 71% as singletons. The sequencing sample was made of PBMCs. These receptors came from a girl under 18 in good health and CMV-seronegative.

This clone was observed once. The chain recombines TRBV19 with TRBJ2-5; TRBD1 is a possible D gene (6 bases). The CDR3 runs 15 residues. Looked up from germline, CDR1 is LNHDA and CDR2 is SQIVND (reference sequence). Trimming shortened V by 6 bases and J by 5 bases, and 19 bases separated the two germline ends. The CDR3 protein is CASSPTQGRSETQYF. CDR3 sequence (DNA): TGTGCCAGTAGCCCAACACAGGGTCGATCGGAGACCCAGTACTTC.

The chain is built from TRBV30 and TRBJ2-7, with D perhaps matching TRBD2 (6 bases). With 3 bases removed from V and 3 bases from J, the gap between germline ends came to 15 bases. Looked up from germline, CDR1 is GTSNPN and CDR2 is SVGIG (reference sequence). The CDR3 spans 14 residues. CDR3 region: CAWRRQGGRYEQYF. CDR3 DNA: TGTGCCTGGAGAAGGCAGGGAGGACGCTACGAGCAGTACTTC.

The chain joins TRBV27 to TRBJ1-2; no definite D call. Between the trimmed V and J ends, which lost 8 bases and 8 bases, there was a span of 18 bases. The germline V gene encodes CDR1 MNHEY and CDR2 SMNVEV (reference sequence). The CDR3 has 13 amino acids. The CDR3 is CASGLSRRAGYTF. In nucleotides, the CDR3 is TGTGCCAGCGGCCTAAGCAGGCGGGCGGGCTACACCTTC.

This clone turned up a few times. The chain is built from TRBV6-1 and TRBJ2-5; D gene ambiguous. V lost 4 bases to trimming and J lost 4 bases, with 4 bases between them. This CDR3 has 11 residues. In germline, CDR1 is MNHNS, CDR2 SASEGT. DNA for the CDR3: TGTGCCAGCAGTGCGAGAGAGACCCAGTACTTC. Translated: CASSARETQYF.

The chain joins TRBV5-1 to TRBJ2-5; maybe TRBD2 (7 bases). CDR1 and CDR2 from the germline V gene are SGHRS and YFSETQ. The CDR3 runs 15 residues. Trimming removed 0 bases at V and 7 bases at J, with 16 bases between. The CDR3 spells CASSLDGGQSGTQYF. In DNA form, the CDR3 reads TGCGCCAGCAGCTTGGACGGGGGGCAATCCGGGACCCAGTACTTC.

This chain uses TRBV6-6 with TRBJ2-7, with 7 bases lining up with TRBD1. The ends lost 0 bases at V and 1 base at J; junction bases unmatched: 6. CDR3 length equals 16 residues. Germline V gene sequence: CDR1 MNHNY, CDR2 SVGAGI (reference sequence). DNA for the CDR3: TGTGCCAGCAGTTACTCCCCTGACAGGGAGTCCTACGAGCAGTACTTC. Protein sequence: CASSYSPDRESYEQYF.

The genes are TRBV10-2 and TRBJ2-1; TRBD1 agrees at 10 bases. This CDR3 comprises 15 residues. Germline trimming cut 5 bases from V and 3 bases from J; bases unmatched to any gene: 4. Germline assignment: CDR1 WSHSY and CDR2 SAAADI. The CDR3 reads CASSTGTGVYNEQFF. Written as DNA, the CDR3 is TGCGCCAGCAGTACCGGGACAGGGGTCTACAATGAGCAGTTCTTC.

The CDR3 is CASSLGHQGLSEKLFF. The DNA of the CDR3 is TGTGCCAGCAGCTTAGGCCACCAGGGTCTGTCCGAAAAACTGTTTTTT. The chain uses TRBV7-2 and TRBJ1-4, with D perhaps matching TRBD1 (5 bases). Per germline, CDR1 SGHTA and CDR2 FQGNSA. This CDR3 comprises 16 residues. V lost 1 base, J lost 8 bases, and 17 bases lay in between.

This chain joins TRBV9 and TRBJ1-2; the D gene is possibly TRBD1 (5 bases). V lost 0 bases and J 6 bases, leaving 12 bases between the germline ends. The CDR3 length is 14 residues. Germline CDR1 and CDR2: SGDLS and YYNGEE. The CDR3 here is CASSVAAGMNGYTF. CDR3 DNA: TGTGCCAGCAGCGTAGCTGCAGGGATGAATGGCTACACCTTC.

The gene calls are TRBV30 and TRBJ1-4, with D unresolved. Germline CDR1 GTSNPN, CDR2 SVGIG (reference sequence). There are 13 residues in the CDR3. V was pared by 3 bases and J by 4 bases, with 9 bases between. The CDR3 is CAWSEGLNEKLFF. The CDR3 DNA reads TGTGCCTGGAGCGAGGGCCTTAATGAAAAACTGTTTTTT. The whole variable domain, remainder taken from reference TRBV30 and TRBJ1-4, is SQTIHQWPATLVQPVGSPLSLECTVEGTSNPNLYWYRQAAGRGLQLLFYSVGIGQISSEVPQNLSASRPQDRQFILSSKKLLLSDSGFYLCAWSEGLNEKLFFGSGTQLSVL.